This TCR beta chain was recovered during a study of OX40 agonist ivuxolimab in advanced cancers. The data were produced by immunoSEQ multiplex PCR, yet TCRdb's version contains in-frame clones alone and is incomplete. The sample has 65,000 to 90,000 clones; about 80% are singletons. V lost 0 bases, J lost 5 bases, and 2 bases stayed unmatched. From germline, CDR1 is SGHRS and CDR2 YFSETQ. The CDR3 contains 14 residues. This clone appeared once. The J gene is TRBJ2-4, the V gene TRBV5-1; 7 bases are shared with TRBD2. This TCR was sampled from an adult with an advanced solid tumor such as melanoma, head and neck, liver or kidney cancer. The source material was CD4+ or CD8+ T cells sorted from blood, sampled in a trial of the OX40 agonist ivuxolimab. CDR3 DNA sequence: TGCGCCAGCAGCTTGGTGGCGGGGGAAAACATTCAGTACTTC. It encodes CASSLVAGENIQYF.